The clone carrying this T cell receptor (beta chain) was detected many times. Its specificity is unknown. This sample is drawn from a study of regulatory T cells in long-lasting Graves disease. Overall study results and limits: Relative to newly diagnosed Graves' patients, persistent ones had lower TCR diversity. Persistent disease was associated with favored TRBV28 usage and with favored use of TRBJ1-2 and TRBJ2-5.

The germline gives CDR1 SQVTM, CDR2 ANQGSEA. The CDR3 runs 14 residues. V lost 5 bases to trimming and J lost 3 bases, with 14 bases between them. Indicated time point: newly diagnosed GD, antithyroid drugs for less than 3 months. The TCR library used RNA extracted from PBMCs. Libraries of TCR beta came from iRepertoire HTBI primers plus Arm-PCR of CDR3 regions. TCRdb re-analysed the multiplex PCR reads in MiXCR, keeping a single row per CDR3 protein. There are approximately 400,000 distinct CDR3 sequences in the sample; about 15% occur only once, and over 7.5% lies in the top ten. These data were likewise used in another study, on T cells in Graves' hyperthyroidism and ophthalmopathy.

This chain connects TRBV29-1 to TRBJ1-5, with D uncertain. This TCR was sampled from a woman between 40 and 55 years old with Graves disease. The starting material was peripheral blood mononuclear cells (PBMCs), obtained at new diagnosis, from a patient treated with antithyroid drugs. The CDR3 sequence: CSVSFSRFNQPQHF. The CDR3 region has the DNA TGCAGCGTTTCATTTTCCAGGTTCAATCAGCCCCAGCATTTT.